The 10 T cell receptor beta chains listed next were all sequenced from one sample in a study of blood T cell repertoires in COVID-19. Only in-frame clones appear in the TCRdb table, and some are missing; sequencing was by immunoSEQ multiplex PCR. The table shows 200,000 to 250,000 clones, with approximately 90% occurring only once. Source material: PBMCs or T cells enriched from blood (not recorded which). Receptors originate from a woman aged 25 to 45 with acute COVID-19.

The V gene is TRBV4-3, the J gene TRBJ2-2; 13 nucleotides agree with TRBD2. The CDR3 spans 16 residues. With 4 bases clipped from V and 6 bases from J, the junction kept 5 bases outside the gene matches. The V gene's germline CDR1 is LGHNA and CDR2 YSLEER. CDR3 sequence reads: CASSPGTSGKSGELFF. CDR3 coding DNA: TGCGCCAGCAGCCCCGGGACTAGCGGGAAATCCGGGGAGCTGTTTTTT.

The chain uses TRBV5-1 and TRBJ2-1; D is possibly TRBD1 (6 bases). CDR1 is SGHRS, CDR2 YFSETQ, per germline. V lost 4 bases to trimming and J lost 10 bases, with 15 bases between them. The length of the CDR3 is 13 residues. The CDR3 sequence is CASSSVTGSEQFF. The CDR3 DNA reads as TGCGCCAGCAGCAGCGTAACAGGGTCAGAGCAGTTCTTC.

The genes are TRBV29-1 and TRBJ2-3; TRBD2 might be the D (6 bases). Trimming left V 4 bases short and J 6 bases short, with 17 bases between. This CDR3 region has 14 residues. CDR1 and CDR2 (germline): SQVTM, ANQGSEA. The CDR3 DNA reads as TGCAGCGTTGTGAGGAGAAGCCGGGAGGATACGCAGTATTTT. Translation: CSVVRRSREDTQYF.

The chain employs TRBV20-1 and TRBJ1-5; D unresolved. The CDR3 has 12 amino acids. Germline V gene sequence: CDR1 DFQATT, CDR2 SNEGSKA (reference sequence). V was shortened by 3 bases and J by 4 bases, with 7 bases between the two germline ends. DNA for the CDR3: TGCAGTGCTAGTGGCCAGAATCAGCCCCAGCATTTT. Translating gives CSASGQNQPQHF.

The V call is TRBV2, the J call TRBJ1-6; D remains ambiguous. Between the trimmed V and J ends, which lost 6 bases and 8 bases, there was a span of 17 bases. Germline V lookup: CDR1 SNHLY, CDR2 FYNNEI. The CDR3 has 15 amino acids. CDR3 protein: CASRSVRADYSPLHF. CDR3 DNA sequence: TGTGCCAGCAGATCGGTGCGGGCCGATTATTCACCCCTCCACTTT. Variable domain in full (rest from reference TRBV2 and TRBJ1-6): EPEVTQTPSHQVTQMGQEVILRCVPISNHLYFYWYRQILGQKVEFLVSFYNNEISEKSEIFDDQFSVERPDGSNFTLKIRSTKLEDSAMYFCASRSVRADYSPLHFGNGTRLTVT.

The chain has TRBV6-5 and TRBJ1-1, with D unresolved. Between the trimmed V and J ends, which lost 0 bases and 5 bases, there was a span of 10 bases. The CDR3 loop spans 14 amino acids. Germline V gene sequence: CDR1 MNHEY, CDR2 SVGAGI. CDR3 in DNA: TGTGCCAGCAGTTACTCGGAGGCGGCAACTGAAGCTTTCTTT. Its protein product is CASSYSEAATEAFF.

The chain combines TRBV28 with TRBJ2-3, with 10 bases matching TRBD2. The germline V gene has CDR1 MDHEN and CDR2 SYDVKM. This CDR3 has 19 amino acids. V lost 6 bases, J lost 4 bases, and 19 bases stayed unmatched. Here the CDR3 reads CASSKNMASGSYGADTQYF. CDR3 DNA sequence: TGTGCCAGCAGCAAAAATATGGCTAGCGGGAGTTATGGTGCAGATACGCAGTATTTT.

This chain uses TRBV3-1 (or the pseudogene TRBV3-2) with TRBJ2-3, with D tentatively TRBD2 (6 bases). The V gene lost 4 bases and the J gene lost 0 bases, with 17 bases spanning the gap. CDR3 length: 17 residues. Germline V CDR1 and CDR2: LGHDT, YNNKEL (reference sequence). For the CDR3, the DNA is TGTGCCAGCAGCCGACCTCTGGCGGGGCCTAGCACAGATACGCAGTATTTT. The encoded protein is CASSRPLAGPSTDTQYF.

A single count supports this clone. V and J are TRBV15 and TRBJ2-7, with 8 bases fitting TRBD1. CDR1 is LNHNV and CDR2 is YYDKDF in the germline V gene (reference sequence). V lost 3 bases to trimming and J lost 5 bases; unmatched junction nucleotides: 6. The CDR3 extends over 14 amino acids. CDR3 sequence reads: CATSRDRAGHEQYF. CDR3 sequence (DNA): TGTGCCACCAGCAGGGACAGGGCCGGCCACGAGCAGTACTTC.

The rearrangement joins TRBV24-1 to TRBJ1-5, with unresolved D. The CDR3 has 14 residues. Trimming left V 3 bases short and J 5 bases short, with 10 bases between. In germline, CDR1 is KGHDR, CDR2 SFDVKD. DNA for the CDR3: TGTGCCACCAGTGATCCAAACGGGGATCAGCCCCAGCATTTT. This sequence encodes CATSDPNGDQPQHF.